This is a list of T cell receptor beta chains from one sample in a study of cytomegalovirus exposure and HLA in healthy donors. Assay used: immunoSEQ multiplex PCR; TCRdb lists only in-frame clones, some missing. In the table there are approximately 210,000 clones, over 80% of which are singletons. Sequenced sample: PBMCs. These receptors were collected from a man aged 25-40 years in good health and CMV-seronegative. Each CDR3 is given with its conserved first and last residue. The D gene is left open where the match is weak. Where a row states a size, it is once, few, many or the class of an expanded clone; other rows omit it.

>TRBV7-7|13|-|TRBJ1-6|few
TGTGCTAGCAGCTTCGAGCGGGATTCACCCCTCCACTTT
CASSFERDSPLHF
>TRBV5-6|16|-|TRBJ1-3|-
TGTGCCAGCAGCTTTACTACAGGGATGACTGGAAACACCATATATTTT
CASSFTTGMTGNTIYF
>TRBV5-6|12|-|TRBJ1-2|-
TGTGCCAGCAGCTTGGCTAGCTATGGCTACACCTTC
CASSLASYGYTF
>TRBV9|15|-|TRBJ2-2|-
TGTGCCAGCAGCGTAGTCTCGCTACTACCCGGGGAGCTGTTTTTT
CASSVVSLLPGELFF
>TRBV19|16|-|TRBJ2-2|-
TGTGCCAGTATCGATCGGGGATATATGAACACCGGGGAGCTGTTTTTT
CASIDRGYMNTGELFF
>TRBV27|15|-|TRBJ1-2|-
TGTGCCAGCAGTTTAGACCGCGGGCCTAACTATGGCTACACCTTC
CASSLDRGPNYGYTF
>TRBV7-8|15|-|TRBJ2-7|once
TGTGCCAGCAGCACGGGACTCCTTTTGTCCTACGAGCAGTACTTC
CASSTGLLLSYEQYF
>TRBV27|12|-|TRBJ2-3|-
TGTGCCAGCAGTTTTCGAGGAGATACGCAGTATTTT
CASSFRGDTQYF
>TRBV27|17|TRBD1|TRBJ2-1|-
TGTGCCAGCAGTTTAGGGTTGGGGACAGGGTTCTACAATGAGCAGTTCTTC
CASSLGLGTGFYNEQFF
>TRBV7-6|17|-|TRBJ1-5|-
TGTGCCAGCAGCGAGATTACAGGGACCCTGGGCAATCAGCCCCAGCATTTT
CASSEITGTLGNQPQHF
>TRBV19|15|-|TRBJ1-5|-
TGTGCCAGCGTGGAGGCGGGATATAGCAATCAGCCCCAGCATTTT
CASVEAGYSNQPQHF
>TRBV29-1|13|-|TRBJ2-7|-
TGCAGCGTTGAACAGGCCAATCGGGGCGAGCAGTACTTC
CSVEQANRGEQYF
>TRBV6-5|13|TRBD1|TRBJ2-7|-
TGTGCCAGCAAAGGGACAGGACGTTACGAGCAGTACTTC
CASKGTGRYEQYF
>TRBV18|15|-|TRBJ1-1|-
TGTGCCAGCTCGGTCGACAGTGCCCTGAACACTGAAGCTTTCTTT
CASSVDSALNTEAFF
>TRBV5-4|16|TRBD1|TRBJ1-3|-
TGTGCCAGCAGCCCGGGACAGGGGCTTTCTGGAAACACCATATATTTT
CASSPGQGLSGNTIYF
>TRBV6-5|15|TRBD1|TRBJ1-1|-
TGTGCCAGCAGTCGAACCGGGACAGAGAACACTGAAGCTTTCTTT
CASSRTGTENTEAFF
>TRBV28|18|TRBD2|TRBJ2-5|-
TGTGCCAGCAGCCCGGGACTAGCGGGAGTATGGAGTGGGGAGACCCAGTACTTC
CASSPGLAGVWSGETQYF
>TRBV4-3|16|-|TRBJ1-3|-
TGCGCCAGCAGCCAAAGTACGGGGGGGGCTGGAAACACCATATATTTT
CASSQSTGGAGNTIYF
>TRBV14|16|TRBD2|TRBJ2-1|-
TGTGCCAGCAGCCAAGGGCGACTAGCGGGATACAATGAGCAGTTCTTC
CASSQGRLAGYNEQFF
>TRBV7-2|14|TRBD2|TRBJ2-1|-
TGTGCCAGCAGCTTAGGGTCCCGGGAGGATGAGCAGTTCTTC
CASSLGSREDEQFF
>TRBV2|16|TRBD2|TRBJ2-3|-
TGTGCCAGCAGTGAAGGGGCGGGAGGGGCCACAGATACGCAGTATTTT
CASSEGAGGATDTQYF
>TRBV19|12|-|TRBJ1-6|-
TGTGCCAGTAGTAAGGGGAATTCACCCCTCCACTTT
CASSKGNSPLHF
>TRBV14|13|-|TRBJ1-4|-
TGTGCCAGCAGCCACAGGCACAATGAAAAACTGTTTTTT
CASSHRHNEKLFF
>TRBV4-2|18|TRBD2|TRBJ2-6|-
TGTGCCAGCAGCCAAGTCTGGGGGGGGAGCTCTGGGGCCAACGTCCTGACTTTC
CASSQVWGGSSGANVLTF
>TRBV6-1|14|TRBD1|TRBJ1-1|-
TGTGCCAGCACGGGACAGGGCGCGGTTGTGTTGGCTTTCTTT
CASTGQGAVVLAFF
>TRBV5-1|15|TRBD1|TRBJ1-4|-
TGCGCCAGCAGCCGGACCGGGACAGTTAATGAAAAACTGTTTTTT
CASSRTGTVNEKLFF
>TRBV25-1|13|TRBD1|TRBJ1-1|-
TGTGCCAGCAGTGACTACGACAGGGCTGAAGCTTTCTTT
CASSDYDRAEAFF
>TRBV11-2|15|-|TRBJ1-1|-
TGTGCCAGCAGCCCAACGGGGGGAATGAACACTGAAGCTTTCTTT
CASSPTGGMNTEAFF
>TRBV19|16|-|TRBJ1-4|-
TGTGCCAGTAAAGACAGGCCCCGTGCAACTAATGAAAAACTGTTTTTT
CASKDRPRATNEKLFF
>TRBV7-9|16|TRBD1|TRBJ2-1|-
TGTGCCAGCAGCCCAGACGGGACAGGAAATTACAATGAGCAGTTCTTC
CASSPDGTGNYNEQFF
>TRBV28|15|-|TRBJ2-7|-
TGTGCCAGCAGTCGAGGAGGCTCAGGCACCTACGAGCAGTACTTC
CASSRGGSGTYEQYF